Listed here is a single T cell receptor beta chain. V lost 1 base to trimming and J lost 0 bases, with 7 bases between them. From germline, CDR1 is LNHNV and CDR2 YYDKDF (reference sequence). The CDR3 runs to 15 residues. These data originate in a study of T cell responses to AZD1222 COVID-19 vaccine. Generated by immunoSEQ multiplex PCR, the TCRdb table keeps only in-frame clones and is missing some. The repertoire holds roughly 55,000 clones, 70% to 90% seen once, with under 5% in the top ten. J is TRBJ2-1 and V is TRBV15; D call uncertain. This specimen consisted of peripheral blood, obtained on day 0 of AZD1222 vaccination. The source of this sequence is an adult in good health. CDR3: CATSRAPASYNEQFF. The CDR3 DNA reads TGTGCCACCAGCAGAGCCCCCGCCTCCTACAATGAGCAGTTCTTC.